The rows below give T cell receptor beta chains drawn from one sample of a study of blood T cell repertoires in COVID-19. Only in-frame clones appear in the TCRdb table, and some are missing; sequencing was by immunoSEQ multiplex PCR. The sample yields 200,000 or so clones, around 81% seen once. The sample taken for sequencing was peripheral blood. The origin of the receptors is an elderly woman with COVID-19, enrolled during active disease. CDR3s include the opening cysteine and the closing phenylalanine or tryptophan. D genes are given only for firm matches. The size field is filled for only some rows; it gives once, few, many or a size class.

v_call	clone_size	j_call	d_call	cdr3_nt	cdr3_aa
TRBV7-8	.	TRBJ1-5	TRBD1	TGTGCCAGCAGCCTTCAGGGGGGTAGCAATCAGCCCCAGCATTTT	CASSLQGGSNQPQHF
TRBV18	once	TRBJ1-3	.	TGTGCCAGCTCACCTACTACCTCTGGAAACACCATATATTTT	CASSPTTSGNTIYF
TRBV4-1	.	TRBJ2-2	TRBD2	TGCGCCAGCAGCCAAGACCCGGGACTAGCGGGAGTTCGGTCAGCCGGGGAGCTGTTTTTT	CASSQDPGLAGVRSAGELFF
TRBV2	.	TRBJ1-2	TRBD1	TGTGCCAGCAGCGTACAGGGGGTTAACTATGGCTACACCTTC	CASSVQGVNYGYTF
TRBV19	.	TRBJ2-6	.	TGTGCCAGTAGTGCGGCGGGACGGGGGAGCTCTGGGGCCAACGTCCTGACTTTC	CASSAAGRGSSGANVLTF
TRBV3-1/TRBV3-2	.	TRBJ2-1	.	TGTGCCAGCAGTCCCGGGGTGGGTTACCATGAGCAGTTCTTC	CASSPGVGYHEQFF
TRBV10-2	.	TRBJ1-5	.	TGCGCCAGCAGTGAGTCGAGTAGCAATCAGCCCCAGCATTTT	CASSESSSNQPQHF
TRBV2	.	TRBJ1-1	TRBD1	TGTGCCAGCAGTCTGACAGGGGAGGACACTGAAGCTTTCTTT	CASSLTGEDTEAFF
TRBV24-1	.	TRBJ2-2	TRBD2	TGTGCCACCAGTGGGGAGGGTCACGCGAACACCGGGGAGCTGTTTTTT	CATSGEGHANTGELFF
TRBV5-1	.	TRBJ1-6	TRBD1	TGCGCCAGCAGCCGGGACAGCCTCATCTATAATTCACCCCTCCACTTT	CASSRDSLIYNSPLHF
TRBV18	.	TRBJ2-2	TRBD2	TGTGCCAGCTCACCCGGACTAGCGGGAAGCCATACCGGGGAGCTGTTTTTT	CASSPGLAGSHTGELFF
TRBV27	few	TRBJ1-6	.	TGTGCCAGCCGCGGGGGTTATAATTCACCCCTCCACTTT	CASRGGYNSPLHF
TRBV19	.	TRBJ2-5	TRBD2	TGTGCCAGTAGTATGGGGGGGATGGGGGAGACCCAGTACTTC	CASSMGGMGETQYF
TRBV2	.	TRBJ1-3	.	TGTGCCAGCGGGTTAGCCAGCCTCGGAAACACCATATATTTT	CASGLASLGNTIYF
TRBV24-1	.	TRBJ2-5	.	TGTGCCACCAGTGGAAGAGCTTACGGAGAGCAGTACTTC	CATSGRAYGEQYF
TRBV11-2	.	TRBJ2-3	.	TGTGCCAGCAGTTTCCAGGGGGATACGCAGTATTTT	CASSFQGDTQYF
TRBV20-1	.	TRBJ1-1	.	TGCAGTGCTAGTGAGGTAGCGGGGAACACTGAAGCTTTCTTT	CSASEVAGNTEAFF
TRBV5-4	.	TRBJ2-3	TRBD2	TGTGCCAGCAGCCGTAGCGGGAGGGCAACAGATACGCAGTATTTT	CASSRSGRATDTQYF
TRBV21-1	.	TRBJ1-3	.	TGTGCCAGCAGTTACAGGGCAGCTGGAAACACCATATATTTT	CASSYRAAGNTIYF
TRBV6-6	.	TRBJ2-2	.	TGTGCCAGCAGTTACAATTCTAACACCGGGGAGCTGTTTTTT	CASSYNSNTGELFF
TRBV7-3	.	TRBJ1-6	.	TGTGCCAGCAGCCTCCGAGGGGGGGCCTCCTATAATTCACCCCTCCACTTT	CASSLRGGASYNSPLHF
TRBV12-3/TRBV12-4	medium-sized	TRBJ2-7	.	TGTGCCAGCAGTTTGGTCGGAGGAAACGAGCAGTACTTC	CASSLVGGNEQYF
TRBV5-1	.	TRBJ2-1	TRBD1	TGCGCCAGCAGCCGACAGGGGGAAGACAATGAGCAGTTCTTC	CASSRQGEDNEQFF
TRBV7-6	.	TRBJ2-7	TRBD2	TGTGCCAGCAGCGCCCGGGCTAGCGGGCCCTACGAGCAGTACTTC	CASSARASGPYEQYF
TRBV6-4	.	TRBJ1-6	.	TGTGCCAGCAGTGTCTGGGGGCAGAATTCACCCCTCCACTTT	CASSVWGQNSPLHF
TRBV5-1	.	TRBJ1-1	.	TGCGCCAGCAGCTACCAGGGCCAGAACACTGAAGCTTTCTTT	CASSYQGQNTEAFF
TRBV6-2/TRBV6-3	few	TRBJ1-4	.	TGTGCCAGCAGTTCCCCCGCCTACTATGAAAAACTGTTTTTT	CASSSPAYYEKLFF
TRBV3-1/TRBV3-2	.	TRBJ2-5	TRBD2	TGTGCCAGCAGCCAAAATAGCGGGAGTGTGGAGACCCAGTACTTC	CASSQNSGSVETQYF
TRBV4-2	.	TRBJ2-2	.	TGTGCCAGCAGCCAAACGAGAACCGGGGAGCTGTTTTTT	CASSQTRTGELFF
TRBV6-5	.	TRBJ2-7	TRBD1	TGTGCCAGCAGTTACTCGGGACAGGGGGCTTTTGAGCAGTACTTC	CASSYSGQGAFEQYF
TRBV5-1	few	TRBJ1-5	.	TGCGCCAGCAGCTTTACCGGGAGTTATCAGCCCCAGCATTTT	CASSFTGSYQPQHF
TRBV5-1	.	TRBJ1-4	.	TGCGCCAGCAGCTTGGAGGGACTACGGGAAAAACTGTTTTTT	CASSLEGLREKLFF
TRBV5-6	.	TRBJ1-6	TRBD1	TGTGCCAGCAGCATGGCCGGGACAGGGGACAATTCACCCCTCCACTTT	CASSMAGTGDNSPLHF